The 26 T cell receptor beta chains presented below share a single source sample, sequenced in a study of Graves' ophthalmopathy and Graves' hyperthyroidism. Amplification of the TCR beta CDR3 regions used RNA transcripts (as template). An opening RT-PCR round employed HTBI primers and preceded a second-round multiplex PCR. From the multiplex PCR reads, TCRdb called clonotypes with MiXCR, one entry per CDR3 protein. The data show about 660,000 distinct CDR3 sequences, just over 40% seen once. The sample taken for sequencing was peripheral blood. The receptors originated from an adult man with Graves' ophthalmopathy.

This clonotype was recorded at least ten times. V is TRBV5-1 and J is TRBJ2-7; 13 bases fit TRBD2. The CDR3 sequence is 14 residues long. Germline assignment: CDR1 SGHRS and CDR2 YFSETQ. V was clipped by 4 bases and J by 7 bases; unmatched bases: 5. The CDR3 DNA reads TGCGCCAGCAGCCCGGGACTAGCGGGATCAGAGCAGTACTTC. Protein: CASSPGLAGSEQYF.

Ten or more counts support this clonotype. The chain carries TRBV20-1 and TRBJ2-7; 12 bases are shared with TRBD2. The CDR3 covers 14 residues. CDR1 and CDR2 (germline): DFQATT, SNEGSKA (reference sequence). The trim removed 5 bases at V and 2 bases at J, leaving 4 bases unmatched. Written as DNA, the CDR3 is TGCAGTGCTGATAGACTAGCGGGAGCCTACGAGCAGTACTTC. Translated: CSADRLAGAYEQYF.

This clonotype was recorded once. Being one base from a much bigger clone, this may be a read error. The chain couples TRBV25-1 to TRBJ2-5; 8 bases line up with TRBD2. Germline values: CDR1 MGHDK, CDR2 SYGVNS. The V gene end was trimmed by 8 bases and the J gene end by 2 bases; junction bases not matched to a gene: 4. The CDR3 sequence is 13 residues long. CDR3 bases: TGTGCCAGCGTACTAGCGGCTCAAGAGACCCAGTACTTC. This sequence encodes CASVLAAQETQYF. The whole variable domain, remainder taken from reference TRBV25-1 and TRBJ2-5, is EADIYQTPRYLVIGTGKKITLECSQTMGHDKMYWYQQDPGMELHLIHYSYGVNSTEKGDLSSESTVSRIRTEHFPLTLESARPSHTSQYLCASVLAAQETQYFGPGTRLLVL.

This clonotype was seen more than once but under ten times. The chain links TRBV11-2 to TRBJ1-2; D is possibly TRBD1 (6 bases). Germline values: CDR1 SGHAT, CDR2 FQNNGV. Trimming stripped 7 bases from V and 4 bases from J, with 16 bases between. The CDR3 spans 14 residues. CDR3 residues: CASTKGDTGYGYTF. The CDR3, as DNA: TGTGCCAGCACCAAGGGGGACACGGGCTATGGCTACACCTTC. Drawing the rest from reference TRBV11-2 and TRBJ1-2, the complete variable domain is EAGVAQSPRYKIIEKRQSVAFWCNPISGHATLYWYQQILGQGPKLLIQFQNNGVVDDSQLPKDRFSAERLKGVDSTLKIQPAKLEDSAVYLCASTKGDTGYGYTFGSGTRLTVV.

Ten or more counts support this clonotype. The gene calls are TRBV12-3 or TRBV12-4 and TRBJ2-5, with TRBD1 matching over 9 bases. This CDR3 has 16 amino acids. V lost 4 bases to trimming and J lost 0 bases; unmatched junction nucleotides: 6. The DNA for the CDR3 is TGTGCCAGCAGTTCTCGGGGACAGGGCTACCAAGAGACCCAGTACTTC. Translation: CASSSRGQGYQETQYF.

This clonotype was found a few times. The chain employs TRBV9 and TRBJ2-2, with 9 bases aligning to TRBD2. Germline values: CDR1 SGDLS, CDR2 YYNGEE. The J segment lost 6 bases and the V segment lost 0 bases, leaving 6 bases of the junction unmatched. The length of the CDR3 is 16 residues. For the CDR3, the DNA is TGTGCCAGCAGCGTAGATGGCGGGGGGGCGTCCGGGGAGCTGTTTTTT. It codes for CASSVDGGGASGELFF.

The chain carries TRBV25-1 and TRBJ1-2, with 7 bases lining up with TRBD1. There are 11 residues in the CDR3. Germline V gene lookup returns CDR1 MGHDK and CDR2 SYGVNS. The DNA for the CDR3 is TGTCCCCGACAGGGTTTCCATGGCTACACCTTC. This sequence encodes CPRQGFHGYTF.

This clonotype was observed many times. The chain employs TRBV20-1 and TRBJ2-7; no clear D. The CDR3 has 12 residues. V gave up 1 base and J gave up 4 bases, with 8 bases separating them. CDR1 and CDR2 (germline): DFQATT, SNEGSKA (reference sequence). For the CDR3, the DNA is TGCAGTGCTAGAGGACCGACGTACGAGCAGTACTTC. Its translation: CSARGPTYEQYF.

This clonotype was detected many times. V gene TRBV7-2 combines with J gene TRBJ1-3, with no clear D. CDR1 and CDR2 from the germline V gene are SGHTA and FQGNSA. V was trimmed by 5 bases and J by 4 bases, leaving 18 bases between them. This CDR3 has 16 amino acids. The CDR3 spells CASSPSGGFSGNTIYF. CDR3 nucleotides: TGTGCCAGCAGCCCCTCCGGAGGGTTCTCGGGAAACACCATATATTTT.

This chain joins TRBV7-9 and TRBJ1-5; possibly TRBD1 for D (5 bases). This CDR3 has 15 residues. Germline V lookup: CDR1 SEHNR, CDR2 FQNEAQ (reference sequence). The ends were cut back, 5 bases at V and 2 bases at J, with 13 bases in the middle. The CDR3 spells CASSSTDIGNQPQHF. The CDR3 nucleotides read TGTGCCAGCAGCAGTACGGACATAGGCAATCAGCCCCAGCATTTT. The full variable domain, with the rest looked up from reference TRBV7-9 and TRBJ1-5, is DTGVSQNPRHKITKRGQNVTFRCDPISEHNRLYWYRQTLGQGPEFLTYFQNEAQLEKSRLLSDRFSAERPKGSFSTLEIQRTEQGDSAMYLCASSSTDIGNQPQHFGDGTRLSIL.

The chain couples TRBV6-5 to TRBJ1-2, with D possibly being TRBD1 (5 bases). Germline CDR1 MNHEY, CDR2 SVGAGI. V dropped 0 bases and J dropped 0 bases, with 8 bases sitting between them. The CDR3 consists of 15 residues. The CDR3 coding sequence is TGTGCCAGCAGTTACTCGGGGCAAGCTAACTATGGCTACACCTTC. Amino acids: CASSYSGQANYGYTF.

This clonotype came up many times. V is TRBV10-2 and J is TRBJ1-1, with D perhaps matching TRBD1 (5 bases). Per germline, CDR1 WSHSY and CDR2 SAAADI. The ends were cut back, 6 bases at V and 0 bases at J, with 8 bases in the middle. CDR3 length: 13 amino acids. CDR3: CASRIQVNTEAFF. In DNA form, the CDR3 reads TGCGCCAGCAGGATACAGGTGAACACTGAAGCTTTCTTT.

This chain connects TRBV27 to TRBJ1-1, with D possibly being TRBD1 (5 bases). The V gene's germline CDR1 is MNHEY and CDR2 SMNVEV (reference sequence). V gave up 9 bases and J gave up 4 bases, with 15 bases separating them. This CDR3 contains 13 residues. Here the CDR3 reads CASRGERGTEAFF. CDR3 DNA sequence: TGTGCCAGTCGGGGAGAGAGGGGCACTGAAGCTTTCTTT.

The chain joins TRBV5-1 to TRBJ1-1; D unresolved. Germline V CDR1 and CDR2: SGHRS, YFSETQ. The germline V and J ends were trimmed by 4 bases and 7 bases, with 14 bases remaining between them. The CDR3 has 13 residues. The CDR3 region is CASSSLGRYEAFF. The DNA of the CDR3 is TGCGCCAGCAGCAGTTTGGGCCGGTATGAAGCTTTCTTT.

The J gene is TRBJ1-4, the V gene TRBV2, with D possibly matching TRBD1 (6 bases). Trimming shortened V by 8 bases and J by 8 bases, and 18 bases separated the two germline ends. The CDR3 runs to 14 residues. The germline V gene has CDR1 SNHLY and CDR2 FYNNEI. The CDR3 DNA reads TGTGCCAGCGGTCGTGGGGGGCGCGGCGAAAAACTGTTTTTT. Encoded protein: CASGRGGRGEKLFF.

The chain carries TRBV19 and TRBJ1-5, with TRBD1 identical over 10 bases. Unmatched junction bases numbered 13, after V lost 5 bases and J lost 6 bases. This CDR3 has 17 amino acids. Looked up from germline, CDR1 is LNHDA and CDR2 is SQIVND (reference sequence). DNA for the CDR3: TGTGCCAGTAGTCCGAGACCGGGACAGGGGAAGTTTCAGCCCCAGCATTTT. Its protein is CASSPRPGQGKFQPQHF.

The V gene is TRBV7-2, the J gene TRBJ1-2, with D possibly matching TRBD1 (5 bases). Trimming left V 7 bases short and J 4 bases short, with 22 bases between. Germline V gene data show CDR1 as SGHTA and CDR2 as FQGNSA. This CDR3 contains 16 residues. In nucleotides, the CDR3 is TGTGCCAGCACTCGAGGAGGGACTGAAGCTTTCTATGGCTACACCTTC. Residues: CASTRGGTEAFYGYTF. Variable domain in full (rest from reference TRBV7-2 and TRBJ1-2): GAGVSQSPSNKVTEKGKDVELRCDPISGHTALYWYRQSLGQGLEFLIYFQGNSAPDKSGLPSDRFSAERTGGSVSTLTIQRTQQEDSAVYLCASTRGGTEAFYGYTFGSGTRLTVV.

The chain employs TRBV5-1 and TRBJ1-4; 8 bases are a match to TRBD1. In germline, CDR1 is SGHRS, CDR2 YFSETQ. The V and J ends lost 3 bases and 8 bases, in that order; junction bases with no gene match: 12. This CDR3 region has 16 residues. The CDR3 DNA follows: TGCGCCAGCAGCTCGGCCGGAGGACAGGGCCCCGAAAAACTGTTTTTT. It codes for CASSSAGGQGPEKLFF. The whole variable domain, filled in from reference TRBV5-1 and TRBJ1-4, reads KAGVTQTPRYLIKTRGQQVTLSCSPISGHRSVSWYQQTPGQGLQFLFEYFSETQRNKGNFPGRFSGRQFSNSRSEMNVSTLELGDSALYLCASSSAGGQGPEKLFFGSGTQLSVL.

This chain connects TRBV6-1 to TRBJ1-1, with no clear D. V gave up 1 base and J gave up 2 bases, with 17 bases separating them. This CDR3 is 17 amino acids long. Germline-derived CDR1 and CDR2 are MNHNS and SASEGT. Here the CDR3 DNA reads TGTGCCAGCAGTGAAGGGAGGGTCCTTCTGACCAACACTGAAGCTTTCTTT. Translated, it gives CASSEGRVLLTNTEAFF.

The chain joins TRBV7-8 to TRBJ2-5; D is possibly TRBD1 or TRBD2 (5 bases each). The germline CDR1 and CDR2 sequences are SGHVS and FQNEAQ. V shed 5 bases and J shed 1 base, with 14 bases lying between them. The CDR3 runs 15 residues. The CDR3 DNA is TGTGCCAGCAGCGTCGCCCGAGGGGTCCAAGAGACCCAGTACTTC. Translated, it gives CASSVARGVQETQYF.

This clonotype was recorded a few times. The chain recombines TRBV4-2 with TRBJ2-7, with 9 bases aligning to TRBD1. In germline, CDR1 is LGHNA, CDR2 YNFKEQ. The CDR3 is 16 amino acids. J was trimmed by 3 bases and V by 1 base; bases with no gene match: 7. CDR3 sequence (DNA): TGTGCCAGCAGCCAAGTCCCTTCGGACAGGGGCTACGAGCAGTACTTC. Translating gives CASSQVPSDRGYEQYF.

The chain joins TRBV5-1 to TRBJ2-2, with 10 bases that match TRBD2. CDR1 is SGHRS, CDR2 YFSETQ, per germline. V shed 1 base, J shed 6 bases, and the junction held 3 bases outside the gene matches. The CDR3 runs to 15 residues. DNA for the CDR3: TGCGCCAGCAGCTTGACTAGCGGGATGGCCGGGGAGCTGTTTTTT. Translated, it gives CASSLTSGMAGELFF.

This clonotype was seen a few times. V usage is TRBV5-1 and J usage is TRBJ1-1; a weak D match, TRBD1 (6 bases). V was clipped by 3 bases and J by 4 bases, with 13 bases between them. This CDR3 contains 14 residues. Germline V gene lookup returns CDR1 SGHRS and CDR2 YFSETQ. Here the CDR3 DNA reads TGCGCCAGCAGCTACAGGGTTTTCGGCACTGAAGCTTTCTTT. As protein: CASSYRVFGTEAFF. Together with reference TRBV5-1 and TRBJ1-1, the CDR3 gives the full variable domain: KAGVTQTPRYLIKTRGQQVTLSCSPISGHRSVSWYQQTPGQGLQFLFEYFSETQRNKGNFPGRFSGRQFSNSRSEMNVSTLELGDSALYLCASSYRVFGTEAFFGQGTRLTVV.

The rearrangement links TRBV10-2 to TRBJ2-5, with TRBD2 matching over 11 bases. The CDR3 has 12 residues. V gave up 7 bases and J gave up 5 bases; unmatched junction bases: 0. Germline loops: CDR1 WSHSY, CDR2 SAAADI. CDR3 DNA: TGCGCCAGCACTAGCGGGGGGGAGACCCAGTACTTC. Amino acid sequence: CASTSGGETQYF.

This clonotype has a single count. This chain uses TRBV7-9 with TRBJ1-1; no definite D call. Germline CDR1 reads SEHNR; CDR2 reads FQNEAQ (reference sequence). The CDR3 has 14 residues. Deletions cut 7 bases from V and 2 bases from J, with 14 bases between. CDR3 protein: CASTTETSNTEAFF. DNA of the CDR3: TGTGCCAGCACAACGGAGACAAGCAACACTGAAGCTTTCTTT.

This clonotype was counted many times. The chain uses TRBV29-1 and TRBJ1-2, with 8 bases lining up with TRBD1. The CDR3 is 12 amino acids. In germline, CDR1 is SQVTM, CDR2 ANQGSEA. V was pared by 7 bases and J by 4 bases, with 5 bases of the junction left unmatched. The CDR3 loop is CSDAQGGYGYTF. The CDR3 coding sequence is TGCAGCGACGCACAGGGGGGCTATGGCTACACCTTC.